The next 30 T cell receptor beta chains were all read from a single sample in a study of blood T cell repertoires in COVID-19. TCRdb keeps only in-frame clones here, not all; method: immunoSEQ multiplex PCR. The sample holds just over 300,000 clones, about 90% seen once. Source material: peripheral blood. The receptors originated from a woman aged 25-40 years with COVID-19, enrolled during active disease.

V usage is TRBV13 and J usage is TRBJ2-3, with D possibly matching TRBD1 (5 bases). CDR3 size: 14 residues. With 4 bases removed from V and 0 bases from J, the gap between germline ends came to 8 bases. The germline gives CDR1 PRHDT, CDR2 FYEKMQ (reference sequence). The CDR3 nucleotides are TGTGCCAGCAGCTCCGACAGAAGCACAGATACGCAGTATTTT. Translation: CASSSDRSTDTQYF.

This chain uses TRBV6-5 with TRBJ2-1; D unclear. The V end was cut by 2 bases, the J end by 5 bases, with 7 bases between. The length of the CDR3 is 13 residues. Germline CDR1 and CDR2: MNHEY and SVGAGI. The CDR3 here is CASSYGGNNEQFF. The CDR3 DNA follows: TGTGCCAGCAGTTACGGCGGAAACAATGAGCAGTTCTTC.

This clone was seen only a few times. J is TRBJ1-1 and V is TRBV2; perhaps TRBD1 as D (5 bases). Germline loops: CDR1 SNHLY, CDR2 FYNNEI. V dropped 7 bases and J dropped 4 bases, with 10 bases sitting between them. The CDR3 length is 12 residues. Here the CDR3 DNA reads TGTGCCAGCAAGGGGAGGTTCACTGAAGCTTTCTTT. Translated, it gives CASKGRFTEAFF.

The chain carries TRBV3-1 (or the pseudogene TRBV3-2) and TRBJ2-3, with a possible D match to TRBD2 (6 bases). This CDR3 is 15 amino acids long. V lost 4 bases to trimming and J lost 5 bases, with 16 bases between them. The germline V gene has CDR1 LGHDT and CDR2 YNNKEL (reference sequence). The CDR3 protein is CASSPRDSTRDTQYF. The CDR3 nucleotides read TGTGCCAGCAGCCCCCGGGACTCCACTAGAGATACGCAGTATTTT.

The V call is TRBV7-9, the J call TRBJ2-7; D gene ambiguous. V was cut by 5 bases and J by 9 bases, with 11 bases left in between. The CDR3 runs to 11 residues. Germline V gene sequence: CDR1 SEHNR, CDR2 FQNEAQ (reference sequence). The CDR3 here is CASSTRLVQYF. The CDR3 DNA sequence: TGTGCCAGCAGCACCCGACTTGTGCAGTACTTC.

The rearrangement uses TRBV18 and TRBJ1-2, with D perhaps matching TRBD1 (5 bases). Germline values: CDR1 KGHSH, CDR2 LQKENI. V dropped 0 bases and J dropped 7 bases, with 6 bases sitting between them. CDR3 length: 12 amino acids. The CDR3 coding sequence is TGTGCCAGCTCACCACCAGGGGCTGGCTACACCTTC. It translates to CASSPPGAGYTF.

The chain recombines TRBV6-2 or TRBV6-3 with TRBJ2-1, with 10 bases lining up with TRBD1. J lost 10 bases, V lost 4 bases, and 1 base had no gene match. The CDR3 covers 12 residues. CDR1 and CDR2 from the germline V gene are MNHEY and SVGEGT. The CDR3 sequence: CASSLTGGEQFF. CDR3 sequence (DNA): TGTGCCAGCAGTTTGACAGGGGGCGAGCAGTTCTTC.

J is TRBJ2-3 and V is TRBV3-1 (or the pseudogene TRBV3-2); 10 bases are a match to TRBD1. The CDR3 covers 16 residues. Losses at the gene ends were 4 bases for V and 4 bases for J; bases not matched to a gene: 8. The germline gives CDR1 LGHDT, CDR2 YNNKEL (reference sequence). In nucleotides, the CDR3 is TGTGCCAGCAGCCGGGTGGGACAGGGGATGTCAGATACGCAGTATTTT. Translating it yields CASSRVGQGMSDTQYF.

The chain combines TRBV28 with TRBJ2-5; 9 nucleotides match TRBD2. The CDR3 runs 17 residues. Trimming removed 4 bases from V and 5 bases from J; junction bases left unmatched: 14. The germline CDR1 and CDR2 sequences are MDHEN and SYDVKM. The CDR3, as DNA: TGTGCCAGCAGTTGGCCCGAGAGCGGGGGGCAGGGGGAGACCCAGTACTTC. Encoded protein: CASSWPESGGQGETQYF.

The chain recombines TRBV2 with TRBJ2-3; 9 nucleotides line up with TRBD2. The CDR3 is made up of 16 amino acids. The junction had 11 bases not matched to a gene; V was cut back by 8 bases and J by 2 bases. Germline CDR1 SNHLY, CDR2 FYNNEI. CDR3 nucleotides: TGTGCCAGCTCCGGGGGCGGGGGGGCCGCCACAGATACGCAGTATTTT. This encodes CASSGGGGAATDTQYF.

The genes are TRBV19 and TRBJ1-6, with 8 bases matching TRBD1. The length of the CDR3 is 14 residues. V was clipped by 5 bases and J by 6 bases; unmatched bases: 3. Per the germline V gene, CDR1 is LNHDA and CDR2 is SQIVND (reference sequence). CDR3 amino acids: CASSSDRGNSPLHF. The DNA for the CDR3 is TGTGCCAGTAGTTCCGACAGGGGTAATTCACCCCTCCACTTT.

The chain joins TRBV27 to TRBJ1-5; D is ambiguous. Trimming took 5 bases from V and 1 from J, leaving 6 bases between them. CDR3 size: 13 residues. Germline V gene lookup returns CDR1 MNHEY and CDR2 SMNVEV (reference sequence). CDR3 in DNA: TGTGCCAGCAGTCCTCTCAGCAATCAGCCCCAGCATTTT. Translated, it gives CASSPLSNQPQHF.

J is TRBJ1-3 and V is TRBV11-3, with D perhaps matching TRBD1 (6 bases). Deletions cut 2 bases from V and 3 bases from J, with 11 bases between. The germline V gene has CDR1 SGHNT and CDR2 YENEEA. The length of the CDR3 is 15 residues. CDR3 in DNA: TGTGCCAGCAGCTTAACACAGGGTCGTGGAAACACCATATATTTT. Its translation is CASSLTQGRGNTIYF.

This chain connects TRBV7-9 to TRBJ2-3; unclear D gene. In germline, CDR1 is SEHNR, CDR2 FQNEAQ (reference sequence). The CDR3 consists of 16 residues. With 0 bases removed from V and 2 bases from J, the gap between germline ends came to 12 bases. Here the CDR3 DNA reads TGTGCCAGCAGCTTAGCGAGGAAACCGACCACAGATACGCAGTATTTT. Translating gives CASSLARKPTTDTQYF. The full variable domain, with the rest looked up from reference TRBV7-9 and TRBJ2-3, is DTGVSQNPRHKITKRGQNVTFRCDPISEHNRLYWYRQTLGQGPEFLTYFQNEAQLEKSRLLSDRFSAERPKGSFSTLEIQRTEQGDSAMYLCASSLARKPTTDTQYFGPGTRLTVL.

This chain links TRBV11-3 with TRBJ1-1; TRBD1 agrees at 7 bases. After removal of 7 bases from V and 4 bases from J, the junction contained 6 bases not matched to a gene. The CDR3 runs 13 residues. Germline lookup yields CDR1 SGHNT and CDR2 YENEEA. For the CDR3, the DNA is TGTGCCAGCACCAAACGGGACAGCACTGAAGCTTTCTTT. Its protein product is CASTKRDSTEAFF.

The J gene is TRBJ2-3, the V gene TRBV27; perhaps TRBD2 as D (5 bases). V was trimmed by 5 bases and J by 7 bases, leaving 16 bases between them. CDR1 MNHEY and CDR2 SMNVEV come from the germline V gene (reference sequence). The CDR3 spans 14 residues. The CDR3 bases are TGTGCCAGCAGTCCCCGAGGGCCTTTCAATACGCAGTATTTT. Translated: CASSPRGPFNTQYF.

This chain links TRBV5-1 with TRBJ2-1; TRBD1 agrees at 7 bases. Germline loops: CDR1 SGHRS, CDR2 YFSETQ. This CDR3 spans 14 amino acids. V dropped 4 bases and J dropped 7; count of bases not matched to a gene: 8. For the CDR3, the DNA is TGCGCCAGCAGCGCAAGGACAGGTGATAATGAGCAGTTCTTC. Protein: CASSARTGDNEQFF.

The chain carries TRBV5-5 and TRBJ1-1; 7 bases are a match to TRBD1. V gave up 5 bases and J gave up 7 bases; unmatched junction bases: 11. CDR1 and CDR2 (germline): SGHKS, YYEKEE (reference sequence). The length of the CDR3 is 14 residues. The CDR3 DNA follows: TGTGCCAGCAGACGACCGGGACAGTCTCTTGAAGCTTTCTTT. Amino acids: CASRRPGQSLEAFF.

CDR3 DNA sequence: TGTGCCAGTAGCCCCCTGTTGTTACAGCGGGGGGGCTACGAGCAGTACTTC. Its protein is CASSPLLLQRGGYEQYF. The chain uses TRBV19 and TRBJ2-7; 10 bases match TRBD2. Germline V lookup: CDR1 LNHDA, CDR2 SQIVND (reference sequence). This CDR3 spans 17 amino acids. With 6 bases clipped from V and 3 bases from J, the junction kept 14 bases outside the gene matches.

This chain connects TRBV28 to TRBJ1-4, with D perhaps matching TRBD1 (5 bases). Per the germline V gene, CDR1 is MDHEN and CDR2 is SYDVKM. The germline V and J ends were trimmed by 8 bases and 0 bases, with 16 bases remaining between them. The length of the CDR3 is 16 residues. The CDR3 here is CASARERATTNEKLFF. DNA of the CDR3: TGTGCCAGCGCCAGGGAAAGGGCAACAACTAATGAAAAACTGTTTTTT.

The chain is built from TRBV7-8 and TRBJ1-4, with TRBD1 matching 7 bases. V gave up 4 bases and J gave up 12 bases; unmatched junction bases: 14. Germline-derived CDR1 and CDR2 are SGHVS and FQNEAQ. This CDR3 has 15 amino acids. The CDR3 nucleotides are TGTGCCAGCAGCTCGTACCGGACAGGAGCACGGGAACTGTTTTTT. It encodes CASSSYRTGARELFF.

The chain carries TRBV18 and TRBJ2-5; D call uncertain. The CDR3 has 12 residues. CDR1 and CDR2 (germline): KGHSH, LQKENI. The V end lost 3 bases, the J end lost 5 bases, and 7 bases lay between the germline ends. The CDR3: CASSPARETQYF. Here the CDR3 DNA reads TGTGCCAGCTCACCCGCGAGGGAGACCCAGTACTTC.

This clone has just a few counts. The rearrangement uses TRBV2 and TRBJ2-1, with D unclear. CDR3 length: 14 amino acids. Trimming removed 3 bases at V and 3 bases at J, with 9 bases between. Germline V CDR1 and CDR2: SNHLY, FYNNEI. The CDR3 bases are TGTGCCAGCAGTGAGGGCACCGTCTACAATGAGCAGTTCTTC. It is translated as CASSEGTVYNEQFF.

The V call is TRBV5-6, the J call TRBJ2-2; 12 bases match TRBD2. Germline-derived CDR1 and CDR2 are SGHDT and YYEEEE. V lost 0 bases to trimming and J lost 2 bases; unmatched junction nucleotides: 2. The CDR3 length is 17 residues. CDR3 coding DNA: TGTGCCAGCAGCTTGGGACTAGCGGGGGTAAACACCGGGGAGCTGTTTTTT. Translating it yields CASSLGLAGVNTGELFF.

The DNA for the CDR3 is TGTGCCTGGAGTGGGGACTATGAGCAGTTCTTC. It yields the protein CAWSGDYEQFF. J is TRBJ2-1 and V is TRBV30, with D tentatively TRBD2 (6 bases). V gave up 1 base and J gave up 8 bases, with 6 bases separating them. Germline loops: CDR1 GTSNPN, CDR2 SVGIG (reference sequence). The CDR3 runs to 11 residues.

The chain couples TRBV6-5 to TRBJ1-1; 7 bases fit TRBD1. Germline CDR1 reads MNHEY; CDR2 reads SVGAGI. V lost 7 bases and J lost 0; bases outside the gene matches: 5. This CDR3 contains 14 residues. CDR3 loop: CASTPTGVNTEAFF. DNA for the CDR3: TGTGCCAGCACCCCCACAGGGGTGAACACTGAAGCTTTCTTT.

The chain carries TRBV6-5 and TRBJ1-3; no reliable D call. From germline, CDR1 is MNHEY and CDR2 SVGAGI. This CDR3 is built from 15 residues. Trimming took 2 bases from V and 0 from J, leaving 8 bases between them. The CDR3 loop reads CASSYGQLSGNTIYF. The CDR3 nucleotides are TGTGCCAGCAGTTACGGGCAACTCTCTGGAAACACCATATATTTT.

The chain carries TRBV12-3 or TRBV12-4 and TRBJ1-2; D call uncertain. The length of the CDR3 is 13 residues. Trimming shortened V by 3 bases and J by 2 bases, and 7 bases separated the two germline ends. This CDR3 is CASSFGSNYGYTF. DNA for the CDR3: TGTGCCAGCAGTTTCGGGTCCAACTATGGCTACACCTTC.

The J gene is TRBJ2-5, the V gene TRBV2; 7 bases are shared with TRBD1. The germline V gene has CDR1 SNHLY and CDR2 FYNNEI. The V segment lost 1 base and the J segment 4 bases; nucleotides outside the gene matches: 9. The CDR3 is 16 amino acids. The CDR3 loop reads CASSEETGLSGETQYF. CDR3 DNA: TGTGCCAGCAGTGAAGAGACAGGGTTAAGCGGAGAGACCCAGTACTTC.

The chain carries TRBV7-2 and TRBJ1-2, with 8 bases identical to TRBD1. The CDR3 is 13 amino acids. CDR1 SGHTA and CDR2 FQGNSA come from the germline V gene. The ends lost 4 bases at V and 8 bases at J; junction bases unmatched: 6. CDR3 region: CASSSLDREGYTF. The CDR3 DNA reads as TGTGCCAGCAGCTCCTTGGACAGGGAAGGCTACACCTTC.